Below, one TCR beta chain is given with its context. Its antigen has not been determined. One base away there is no much larger clone; base qualities are not given. The immunoSEQ Assay, a bias-controlled multiplex PCR, was used to amplify TCRbeta CDR3 regions from genomic DNA. In the original analysis: The number of nucleated cells in each sample was estimated by amplification of reference gene primers within the assay. To quantify the absolute abundance of each unique TCRbeta CDR3 rearrangement, sequence reads were collapsed and filtered. Productive Simpson clonality was computed per sample as the square root of Simpson's diversity index over productive rearrangements. Here the immuneACCESS table is served through TCRdb, limited to in-frame sequences with V and J called. Missing clones are a known gap in these copies; in checked studies unresolved V genes cover under half, and the rest lacks a known reason. For V, J and clone size, that table is used; D and trimming come from the DNA. The sample table records 440,000 or so clones; approximately 91% of these occur just once. The top ten hold 1.5% to 1.7% of the sample.

The data derive from a study of blood T cell repertoires in COVID-19 (dated by TCRdb to about 2020). With respect to the entire study: Collaborator samples came from the United States, Italy and Spain and covered acute and convalescent phases of COVID-19. The material from the prospective study consisted of cDNA or gDNA derived from T cells, B-cell-depleted T cells, or PBMCs. Deeply sampled blood TCRbeta repertoires from subjects exposed to, actively infected with, or recovered from COVID-19 were included in the dataset. The repertoires were made available in a free public database intended to serve as a resource for research on the immune response to SARS-CoV-2. Samples were obtained from the ongoing ImmuneRACE study (first 160 participants) and from roughly 1,300 subjects provided by 6 global collaborators. A de-identified subject ID, COVID-19 status, age in years and sex were almost always included in the sample metadata. Where available, HLA class I and class II types were taken from metadata supplied by the sample provider and were not determined by assay-based typing. What the work shows at the level of the full study, not this receptor alone: Clinical and demographic metadata were provided uncurated, with the amount varying by source and participant.

The CDR3 holds 15 amino acids from the cysteine to the phenylalanine. Of all the DNA, just the CDR3 is kept, 45 bases in frame from base 1. Via the germline V gene, CDR1 is MNHEY and CDR2 SVGAGI. The germline ends are 19 bases apart after V is trimmed by 6 bases and J by 6 bases. In Seattle, one collaborating source enrolled patients while the infection was active and tracked those patients longitudinally over the course of disease. Collaborating institutions collected whole blood in K2EDTA tubes following their own protocols. For TCRbeta analysis, collaborators shipped samples as frozen whole blood, isolated PBMCs, or DNA extracted from either of those sample types.

Rearrangement joined TRBV6-5 to TRBJ2-3; tentative D gene TRBD2, with 5 bases matching. The receptor was isolated from a woman aged 40 to 50 with COVID-19, enrolled during active disease. Sequencing used peripheral blood. Here is the DNA: TGTGCCAGCAGGGACTCATCTAGTACGCGTGATACGCAGTATTTT. This translates into CASRDSSSTRDTQYF.